This section outlines one T cell receptor beta chain sequence together with its context. What it binds is unknown. The data derive from a study of shared clonotypes between healthy human individuals. Study-wide results and caveats: Around 5.3% of naive CD4 clonotypes were shared across several donors. It was the few donors that limited the genetic and exposure-history diversity represented.

Data came from immunoSEQ multiplex PCR; TCRdb stores just in-frame clones and leaves some out. Among 300,000 or so clones listed, around 74% were seen once. The CDR3 runs to 14 residues. CDR1 and CDR2 (germline): SGHDT, YYEEEE. V lost 3 bases and J 1 base, leaving 10 bases between the germline ends. The source of this sequence is a man aged 30 to 45 in good health. Sequenced sample: memory CD4+ T cells sorted from blood. The sample's subset: CD45RA-negative fraction. This chain joins TRBV5-6 and TRBJ1-1; D remains ambiguous. The CDR3 DNA is TGTGCCAGCAGCTCCTCTGGAGCGAACACTGAAGCTTTCTTT. This gives the protein CASSSSGANTEAFF.